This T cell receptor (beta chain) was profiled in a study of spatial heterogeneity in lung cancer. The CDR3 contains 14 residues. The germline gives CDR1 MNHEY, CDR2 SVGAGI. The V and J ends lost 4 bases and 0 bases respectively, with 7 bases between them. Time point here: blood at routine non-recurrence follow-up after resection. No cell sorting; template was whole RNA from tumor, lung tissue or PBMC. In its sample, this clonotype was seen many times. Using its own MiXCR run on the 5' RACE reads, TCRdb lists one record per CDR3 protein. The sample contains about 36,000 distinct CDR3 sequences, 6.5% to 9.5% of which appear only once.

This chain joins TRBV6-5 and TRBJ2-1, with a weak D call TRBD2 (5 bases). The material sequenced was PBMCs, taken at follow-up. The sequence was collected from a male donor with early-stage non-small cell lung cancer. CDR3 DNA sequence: TGTGCCAGCAGTTTGGACTCCTCCTACAATGAGCAGTTCTTC. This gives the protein CASSLDSSYNEQFF.